Following are 32 T cell receptor beta chains from one sample sequenced in a study of blood T cells in healthy people across ages. The use of a sample-barcoded 5' primer and a J-beta primer mix characterized a second PCR of roughly 6 to 11 cycles. A single record per CDR3 protein comes from TCRdb applying MiXCR to the 5' RACE reads. The sample contains over 700,000 distinct CDR3 sequences, approximately 25% of which appear only once. A further study also used this sample, focusing on T cells of mothers and their children.

Sample: blood. All receptors derive from a boy aged 5-17 years in good health.

The chain employs TRBV28 and TRBJ2-7, with TRBD1 matching over 8 bases. V lost 4 bases and J lost 5; bases outside the gene matches: 16. CDR1 MDHEN and CDR2 SYDVKM come from the germline V gene. There are 17 residues in the CDR3. The CDR3 is CASSSSDRDRLKNEQYF. The DNA for the CDR3 is TGTGCCAGCAGTTCCTCCGACCGGGACAGGTTGAAGAACGAGCAGTACTTC. The full variable domain, in which reference TRBV28 and TRBJ2-7 provide the parts outside the CDR3, is DVKVTQSSRYLVKRTGEKVFLECVQDMDHENMFWYRQDPGLGLRLIYFSYDVKMKEKGDIPEGYSVSREKKERFSLILESASTNQTSMYLCASSSSDRDRLKNEQYFGPGTRLTVT.

This clonotype is deemed medium-sized. The chain recombines TRBV12-5 with TRBJ2-5, with D perhaps given as TRBD1 or TRBD2 (5 bases each). The V end lost 5 bases, the J end lost 7 bases, and 11 bases lay between the germline ends. The CDR3 has 12 amino acids. CDR1 LGHNT and CDR2 FRNRAP come from the germline V gene. The CDR3 sequence: CASGGDLLTQYF. DNA of the CDR3: TGTGCTAGTGGTGGGGACCTCCTGACCCAGTACTTC.

This chain connects TRBV11-2 to TRBJ2-1, with TRBD2 identical over 15 bases. The J call is in doubt because the DNA end fits TRBJ2-7 better. In germline, CDR1 is SGHAT, CDR2 FQNNGV. There are 16 residues in the CDR3. CDR3 sequence: CASSAGLAGGNYEQYF. DNA for the CDR3: TGTGCCAGCAGCGCGGGACTAGCGGGGGGAAACTACGAGCAGTACTTC.

The CDR3 nucleotides are TGTGCCACCAGTGAATCCGGGACAGCCATTCAAGAGACCCAGTACTTC. Its translation is CATSESGTAIQETQYF. This chain links TRBV24-1 with TRBJ2-5; TRBD1 agrees at 7 bases. The V gene's germline CDR1 is KGHDR and CDR2 SFDVKD. V shed 4 bases, J shed 2 bases, and the junction held 9 bases outside the gene matches. The CDR3 loop spans 16 amino acids.

This clonotype has a single count. The chain employs TRBV10-2 and TRBJ1-4; no reliable D call. Germline V gives CDR1 WSHSY, CDR2 SAAADI. This CDR3 is 16 amino acids long. V was trimmed by 2 bases and J by 0 bases, leaving 10 bases between them. The chain's CDR3 is CASSEPEEATNEKLFF. The DNA of the CDR3 is TGCGCCAGCAGTGAGCCCGAAGAAGCAACTAATGAAAAACTGTTTTTT.

The sample holds a few counts of this clonotype. The chain employs TRBV15 and TRBJ2-5; D is undetermined. Gene TRBJ2-1 matches the end of the DNA better, so the J call may be wrong. CDR1 LNHNV and CDR2 YYDKDF come from the germline V gene (reference sequence). This CDR3 has 16 residues. CDR3 DNA: TGTGCCACCAGCAGAGAGCCAGCTCGGAGCAACAATGAGCAGTTCTTC. Amino acid sequence: CATSREPARSNNEQFF.

This clonotype was recorded a few times. CDR3 sequence: CASSLIGVTGELFF. The CDR3 DNA follows: TGTGCCAGCAGCTTAATCGGGGTCACCGGGGAGCTGTTTTTT. The V call is TRBV7-2, the J call TRBJ2-2; possibly TRBD2 for D (5 bases). In germline, CDR1 is SGHTA, CDR2 FQGNSA. The ends were cut back, 2 bases at V and 4 bases at J, with 8 bases in the middle. The CDR3 extends over 14 amino acids.

This clonotype showed up just a few times. The chain joins TRBV3-1 to TRBJ1-2; a weak D match, TRBD1 (5 bases). Trimming shortened V by 2 bases and J by 5 bases, and 15 bases separated the two germline ends. Germline V gene lookup returns CDR1 LGHDT and CDR2 YNNKEL (reference sequence). CDR3 length: 15 amino acids. CDR3 protein: CASSQPTERNYGYTF. In DNA, the CDR3 is TGTGCCAGCAGCCAACCGACAGAGCGAAATTATGGCTACACCTTC.

In this sample, this clonotype turned up a few times. The chain links TRBV27 to TRBJ2-4; maybe TRBD2 (6 bases). The ends were cut back, 5 bases at V and 1 base at J, with 15 bases in the middle. Germline V gene sequence: CDR1 MNHEY, CDR2 SMNVEV (reference sequence). This CDR3 has 16 residues. For the CDR3, the DNA is TGTGCCAGCAGTACCCTGGCTAGCGAGGCCAAAAACATTCAGTACTTC. This sequence encodes CASSTLASEAKNIQYF.

The chain carries TRBV20-1 and TRBJ2-7; 8 bases agree with TRBD2. The CDR3 is 17 residues long. J was trimmed by 6 bases and V by 0 bases; bases with no gene match: 16. The germline gives CDR1 DFQATT, CDR2 SNEGSKA (reference sequence). DNA of the CDR3: TGCAGTGCTAGAGATTTGGTCGCGGGGACTAGACCGATCGAGCAGTACTTC. The encoded protein is CSARDLVAGTRPIEQYF.

The V call is TRBV5-1, the J call TRBJ2-5; the D gene is possibly TRBD2 (5 bases). CDR1 is SGHRS and CDR2 is YFSETQ in the germline V gene. Trimming took 4 bases from V and 5 from J, leaving 21 bases between them. The CDR3 loop spans 16 amino acids. CDR3 DNA sequence: TGCGCCAGCAGCGGCCGGGGTAGCGACCCGAGGGAGACCCAGTACTTC. Translating gives CASSGRGSDPRETQYF. The full variable domain, in which reference TRBV5-1 and TRBJ2-5 provide the parts outside the CDR3, is KAGVTQTPRYLIKTRGQQVTLSCSPISGHRSVSWYQQTPGQGLQFLFEYFSETQRNKGNFPGRFSGRQFSNSRSEMNVSTLELGDSALYLCASSGRGSDPRETQYFGPGTRLLVL.

This clonotype was found a few times. The rearrangement joins TRBV27 to TRBJ2-5, with 12 bases lining up with TRBD1. Germline lookup yields CDR1 MNHEY and CDR2 SMNVEV (reference sequence). V trimming: 6 bases; J trimming: 5 bases; junction bases outside the gene matches: 10. This CDR3 spans 16 amino acids. Here the CDR3 reads CASRVLGTGGQETQYF. As DNA, the CDR3 is TGTGCCAGCAGGGTTCTTGGGACAGGGGGCCAGGAGACCCAGTACTTC.

Only a few counts were recorded for this clonotype. The chain joins TRBV2 to TRBJ2-2, with 8 bases fitting TRBD1. This CDR3 comprises 15 residues. V trimming: 4 bases; J trimming: 2 bases; junction bases outside the gene matches: 3. In germline, CDR1 is SNHLY, CDR2 FYNNEI. CDR3 coding DNA: TGTGCCAGCAGTGGACAGGGGACTAACACCGGGGAGCTGTTTTTT. Its translation: CASSGQGTNTGELFF.

The J gene is TRBJ1-1, the V gene TRBV27; D may be TRBD1 (5 bases). Germline V gene data show CDR1 as MNHEY and CDR2 as SMNVEV (reference sequence). V was clipped by 3 bases and J by 5 bases, with 19 bases between them. The CDR3 contains 16 residues. CDR3 loop: CASSFFPQEVGTEAFF. The CDR3 nucleotides read TGTGCCAGCAGTTTTTTTCCACAGGAGGTTGGGACTGAAGCTTTCTTT.

This rearrangement joins TRBV5-1 to TRBJ2-7, with D perhaps TRBD2 (5 bases). Germline CDR1 is SGHRS and CDR2 is YFSETQ. The CDR3 contains 17 residues. V was cut by 0 bases and J by 0 bases, with 16 bases left in between. CDR3 nucleotides: TGCGCCAGCAGCTTGGGGGCTAAGCTAGGGAGCTCCTACGAGCAGTACTTC. Translated: CASSLGAKLGSSYEQYF.

This clonotype has a handful of counts. The genes are TRBV29-1 and TRBJ1-2; D may be TRBD1 (5 bases). The germline V and J ends were trimmed by 6 bases and 1 base, with 12 bases remaining between them. Per germline, CDR1 SQVTM and CDR2 ANQGSEA. The CDR3 has 13 residues. The CDR3 region has the DNA TGCAGCGTGTCCTTACAGGTTAACTATGGCTACACCTTC. This encodes CSVSLQVNYGYTF.

V usage is TRBV7-9 and J usage is TRBJ2-4, with D perhaps TRBD2 (5 bases). Germline CDR1 and CDR2: SEHNR and FQNEAQ (reference sequence). V gave up 5 bases and J gave up 1 base, with 9 bases separating them. There are 14 residues in the CDR3. The CDR3 coding sequence is TGTGCCAGCAGCCACGGACTGGCCAAAAACATTCAGTACTTC. It is translated as CASSHGLAKNIQYF.

The chain combines TRBV6-4 with TRBJ2-3, with 8 bases matching TRBD2. The CDR3 runs to 16 residues. V shed 6 bases and J 4 bases; nucleotides not matched to a gene: 12. Germline lookup yields CDR1 MRHNA and CDR2 SNTAGT. CDR3 loop: CASSPTVAGFSDTQYF. The CDR3, as DNA: TGTGCCAGCAGCCCAACAGTAGCGGGATTTTCAGATACGCAGTATTTT.

The CDR3 loop reads CASSELAPRTSGSVYNEQFF. CDR3 bases: TGTGCCAGCAGTGAACTGGCCCCCAGGACTAGCGGGAGTGTCTACAATGAGCAGTTCTTC. The chain carries TRBV25-1 and TRBJ2-1, with 13 bases fitting TRBD2. Germline V gene lookup returns CDR1 MGHDK and CDR2 SYGVNS. This CDR3 has 20 residues. Trimming removed 2 bases from V and 3 bases from J; junction bases left unmatched: 13.

The chain links TRBV6-1 to TRBJ1-5; 8 bases fit TRBD1. CDR3 length: 15 amino acids. The V and J ends lost 6 bases and 3 bases, in that order; junction bases with no gene match: 7. Germline V gives CDR1 MNHNS, CDR2 SASEGT. The chain's CDR3 is CASRETGAANQPQHF. Written as DNA, the CDR3 is TGTGCCAGCAGGGAGACAGGGGCGGCCAATCAGCCCCAGCATTTT.

This chain joins TRBV12-3 or TRBV12-4 and TRBJ2-7, with TRBD2 identical over 12 bases. Trimming removed 6 bases from V and 3 bases from J; junction bases left unmatched: 3. The CDR3 contains 14 residues. CDR3 sequence (DNA): TGTGCCAGCAGCAGGACTAGCGGGGTCTACGAGCAGTACTTC. As protein: CASSRTSGVYEQYF.

The CDR3 DNA reads TGTGCCAGCAGTACCATGGGACTAGCGGAAAACACAGATACGCAGTATTTT. Residues: CASSTMGLAENTDTQYF. V is TRBV27 and J is TRBJ2-3, with 11 bases that match TRBD2. The germline CDR1 and CDR2 sequences are MNHEY and SMNVEV (reference sequence). Losses at the gene ends were 5 bases for V and 2 bases for J; bases not matched to a gene: 9. The CDR3 is 17 residues long.

CDR3 residues: CSVEASTPTDTQYF. For the CDR3, the DNA is TGCAGCGTTGAAGCCAGTACTCCCACAGATACGCAGTATTTT. The chain is built from TRBV29-1 and TRBJ2-3; no firm D call. CDR1 and CDR2 from the germline V gene are SQVTM and ANQGSEA. This CDR3 contains 14 residues. V lost 1 base and J lost 2, with 10 bases in between.

This chain links TRBV28 with TRBJ2-1, with 16 positions matching TRBD2. Trimming cost V 5 bases and J 4 bases; bases outside gene matches: 11. Germline V CDR1 and CDR2: MDHEN, SYDVKM. The CDR3 sequence is 19 residues long. Here the CDR3 reads CASSPSGLAGGALYNEQFF. The CDR3 nucleotides read TGTGCCAGCAGTCCCTCGGGACTAGCGGGAGGGGCCCTATACAATGAGCAGTTCTTC.

The chain uses TRBV4-1 and TRBJ1-1; TRBD1 aligns across 7 bases. The CDR3 spans 16 residues. Per the germline V gene, CDR1 is MGHRA and CDR2 is YSYEKL. Losses at the gene ends were 5 bases for V and 0 bases for J; bases not matched to a gene: 9. The CDR3: CASSKNLGQMNTEAFF. CDR3 in DNA: TGCGCCAGCAGCAAAAACCTGGGACAGATGAACACTGAAGCTTTCTTT.

The rearrangement joins TRBV12-3 or TRBV12-4 to TRBJ2-5, with D possibly matching TRBD2 (6 bases). The J call could be wrong; TRBJ2-1 is a better fit for the DNA end. This CDR3 is built from 19 residues. The CDR3: CASSLGGVFDRVPYNEQFF. CDR3 sequence (DNA): TGTGCCAGCAGTTTAGGGGGGGTCTTTGATCGCGTACCCTACAATGAGCAGTTCTTC.

The V call is TRBV7-9, the J call TRBJ1-4; D might be TRBD1 (6 bases). V was pared by 7 bases and J by 5 bases, with 14 bases between. Per germline, CDR1 SEHNR and CDR2 FQNEAQ (reference sequence). The length of the CDR3 is 14 residues. The CDR3 is CASKGDLGNEKLFF. The DNA for the CDR3 is TGTGCCAGCAAGGGGGACTTGGGGAATGAAAAACTGTTTTTT.

The chain carries TRBV5-1 and TRBJ2-7; possible D gene TRBD1, 6 bases. Germline CDR1 reads SGHRS; CDR2 reads YFSETQ. V was cut by 1 base and J by 1 base, with 15 bases left in between. The CDR3 extends over 16 amino acids. The CDR3, as DNA: TGCGCCAGCAGCTTGTTCGTAACAGGGTCGTCCTACGAGCAGTACTTC. Translation: CASSLFVTGSSYEQYF.

V and J are TRBV29-1 and TRBJ2-5; D is unclear. In germline, CDR1 is SQVTM, CDR2 ANQGSEA. V lost 3 bases and J lost 3, with 8 bases in between. CDR3 size: 12 residues. As DNA, the CDR3 is TGCAGCGTTGAGCTGGATAAAGAGACCCAGTACTTC. Translating gives CSVELDKETQYF.

J is TRBJ2-2 and V is TRBV7-3; D remains ambiguous. This CDR3 has 12 residues. Germline V gives CDR1 SGHTA, CDR2 FQGTGA. V was trimmed by 4 bases and J by 6 bases, leaving 6 bases between them. The chain's CDR3 is CASSSVPGELFF. As DNA, the CDR3 is TGTGCCAGCAGCTCAGTCCCCGGGGAGCTGTTTTTT.

Notes on this clonotype: A read error may account for a junction end that differs from germline. This rearrangement joins TRBV15 to TRBJ1-2, with TRBD1 matching 7 bases. The CDR3 totals 15 residues. Germline CDR1 is LNHNV and CDR2 is YYDKDF (reference sequence). The CDR3 coding sequence is TGTGCCACCAGCGGAGATGGGACAGTTAACTATGGCTACACCTTC. Protein: CATSGDGTVNYGYTF.

This clonotype was observed a few times. This chain connects TRBV7-9 to TRBJ1-1; D remains ambiguous. Between the trimmed V and J ends, which lost 1 base and 12 bases, there was a span of 9 bases. The CDR3 is 11 amino acids. From germline, CDR1 is SEHNR and CDR2 FQNEAQ (reference sequence). The CDR3 DNA reads as TGTGCCAGCAGCTTAGGCCTCGAAACTTTCTTT. Translated: CASSLGLETFF.